Below, 24 T cell receptor beta chains from the same sample are listed, as sequenced in a study of vaccination effects on CD4 cells after COVID-19. Investigators separated out CD4+ T cells once around eleven days of culture had passed. Subjects were given two BNT162b2 or mRNA-1273 vaccine doses. No cognate antigen is known for these TCRs. Libraries were prepared by immunoSEQ multiplex PCR; TCRdb keeps only in-frame clonotypes and omits some of them. The table has approximately 31,000 clones, 70% to 85% seen once. Here the sequenced sample was CD4+ T cells from PBMCs cultured without peptide, taken after COVID-19 vaccination. Every receptor here comes from a human donor who received a COVID-19 vaccine.

The chain has TRBV21-1 and TRBJ2-1; the table gives TRBD2 as D, unverified against the DNA. TRBV21-1 is assigned pseudogene status. The CDR3 covers 17 residues. The CDR3 DNA reads as TGTGCCAGCAGCAAAGCTTATGGGAGGGGACCCTACAATGAGCAGTTCTTC. Translation: CASSKAYGRGPYNEQFF.

The chain is built from TRBV4-3 and TRBJ2-3; D perhaps matches TRBD2 (7 bases). The germline V gene encodes CDR1 LGHNA and CDR2 YSLEER. V lost 1 base and J lost 3, with 17 bases in between. The CDR3 consists of 17 residues. CDR3 protein: CASSQGHGGAKTDTQYF. As DNA, the CDR3 is TGCGCCAGCAGCCAAGGACATGGGGGGGCAAAAACAGATACGCAGTATTTT.

This clone appeared a few times. In DNA, the CDR3 is TGTGCCAGCAGCCGGACAGGGGGTAACGGGGAGCTGTTTTTT. Encoded protein: CASSRTGGNGELFF. V and J are TRBV9 and TRBJ2-2; 10 nucleotides match TRBD1. After removal of 4 bases from V and 7 bases from J, the junction contained 4 bases not matched to a gene. The CDR3 has 14 residues. Germline CDR1 is SGDLS and CDR2 is YYNGEE.

This clone showed up just once. The V and J genes are TRBV6-5 and TRBJ1-2; TRBD1 aligns across 8 bases. CDR1 MNHEY and CDR2 SVGAGI come from the germline V gene. The junction had 6 bases not matched to a gene; V was cut back by 2 bases and J by 4 bases. This CDR3 spans 15 amino acids. The CDR3 loop is CASSYLQGGIYGYTF. Written as DNA, the CDR3 is TGTGCCAGCAGTTACCTACAGGGGGGGATCTATGGCTACACCTTC.

J is TRBJ1-2 and V is TRBV5-1; a possible D gene is TRBD1 (5 bases). V gave up 5 bases and J gave up 2 bases, with 13 bases separating them. CDR3 size: 14 residues. Germline V gene lookup returns CDR1 SGHRS and CDR2 YFSETQ. This chain's CDR3 is CASSIQGSNYGYTF. DNA of the CDR3: TGCGCCAGCAGTATCCAGGGTTCGAACTATGGCTACACCTTC.

This clone was counted only a few times. The chain employs TRBV9 and TRBJ2-1, with 9 bases that match TRBD2. Losses at the gene ends were 0 bases for V and 0 bases for J; bases not matched to a gene: 19. The germline gives CDR1 SGDLS, CDR2 YYNGEE. The CDR3 has 22 amino acids. CDR3 in amino acids: CASSVAPPLAGYRKGSYNEQFF. The CDR3 coding sequence is TGTGCCAGCAGCGTAGCTCCACCTCTAGCGGGGTATAGGAAGGGCTCCTACAATGAGCAGTTCTTC.

This clone appeared a single time. This chain links TRBV6-6 with TRBJ2-7, with D tentatively TRBD1 (6 bases). Trimming took 7 bases from V and 0 from J, leaving 19 bases between them. Germline V lookup: CDR1 MNHNY, CDR2 SVGAGI (reference sequence). This CDR3 spans 16 amino acids. DNA for the CDR3: TGTGCCAGCACCTATTTAGGGGGAGCCCTCTCCTACGAGCAGTACTTC. It translates to CASTYLGGALSYEQYF.

CDR3 bases: TGTGCCAGCTCACCGCTAATTTCGGGACAGGGGGCCATGAACACTGAAGCTTTCTTT. It translates to CASSPLISGQGAMNTEAFF. The chain links TRBV18 to TRBJ1-1; TRBD1 aligns across 12 bases. CDR1 is KGHSH, CDR2 LQKENI, per germline. V dropped 3 bases and J dropped 0; count of bases not matched to a gene: 11. CDR3 size: 19 residues.

The chain is built from TRBV5-1 and TRBJ1-3; 7 nucleotides match TRBD1. V dropped 4 bases and J dropped 4; count of bases not matched to a gene: 5. The CDR3 covers 14 residues. Germline V gene sequence: CDR1 SGHRS, CDR2 YFSETQ. In DNA, the CDR3 is TGCGCCAGCAGCCTACGGACAGGAGGAAACACCATATATTTT. It translates to CASSLRTGGNTIYF. The full variable domain, its missing parts supplied by reference TRBV5-1 and TRBJ1-3, is KAGVTQTPRYLIKTRGQQVTLSCSPISGHRSVSWYQQTPGQGLQFLFEYFSETQRNKGNFPGRFSGRQFSNSRSEMNVSTLELGDSALYLCASSLRTGGNTIYFGEGSWLTVV.

The V and J genes are TRBV7-3 and TRBJ2-6, with D tentatively TRBD1 or TRBD2 (5 bases each). This CDR3 is built from 20 residues. In germline, CDR1 is SGHTA, CDR2 FQGTGA. V was clipped by 4 bases and J by 0 bases, with 22 bases between them. CDR3 sequence reads: CASSSPTTGPMISGANVLTF. The CDR3 DNA reads TGTGCCAGCAGCTCCCCCACAACGGGACCGATGATCTCTGGGGCCAACGTCCTGACTTTC.

J is TRBJ2-1 and V is TRBV9, with TRBD2 matching over 7 bases. J gave up 5 bases and V 0 bases, and 5 bases lay outside the gene matches. The CDR3 is made up of 15 amino acids. Looked up from germline, CDR1 is SGDLS and CDR2 is YYNGEE. The CDR3 sequence: CASSVGGGRDNEQFF. In nucleotides, the CDR3 is TGTGCCAGCAGCGTAGGAGGAGGGAGGGACAATGAGCAGTTCTTC.

V usage is TRBV4-2 and J usage is TRBJ1-2, with TRBD1 matching 7 bases. From germline, CDR1 is LGHNA and CDR2 YNFKEQ. V dropped 5 bases and J dropped 8; count of bases not matched to a gene: 11. The CDR3 loop spans 14 amino acids. The chain's CDR3 is CASSSGGRSGGYTF. The CDR3 DNA reads as TGTGCCAGCAGCTCAGGGGGGCGGTCCGGAGGCTACACCTTC.

This clone was counted a few times. The chain uses TRBV7-9 and TRBJ2-2; weak D call: TRBD2 (6 bases). Looked up from germline, CDR1 is SEHNR and CDR2 is FQNEAQ (reference sequence). The CDR3 covers 14 residues. The V and J ends lost 5 bases and 3 bases respectively, with 10 bases between them. Written as DNA, the CDR3 is TGTGCCAGCAGCCCCAGCGGGTACACCGGGGAGCTGTTTTTT. This codes for CASSPSGYTGELFF.

The CDR3: CASSNPRDGPYEQYF. CDR3 sequence (DNA): TGTGCCAGCAGTAACCCGCGGGACGGGCCCTACGAGCAGTACTTC. This sequence joins TRBV6-5 and TRBJ2-7, with D tentatively TRBD2 (6 bases). The CDR3 is 15 amino acids. Trimming removed 5 bases at V and 2 bases at J, with 16 bases between. The germline gives CDR1 MNHEY, CDR2 SVGAGI.

The chain couples TRBV6-2 or TRBV6-3 to TRBJ2-7; TRBD1 matches at 9 bases. J gave up 12 bases and V 6 bases, and 12 bases lay outside the gene matches. This CDR3 region has 13 residues. CDR1 and CDR2 (germline): MNHEY, SVGEGT. CDR3 coding DNA: TGTGCCAGCAGCCAGGCCCCGGGACAGGGAACGTACTTC. Its protein product is CASSQAPGQGTYF.

V usage is TRBV4-1 and J usage is TRBJ2-1; the match to TRBD2 covers 9 bases. This CDR3 comprises 15 residues. Germline V gene data show CDR1 as MGHRA and CDR2 as YSYEKL. J was trimmed by 2 bases and V by 5 bases; bases with no gene match: 4. Here the CDR3 DNA reads TGCGCCAGCAGCTCACGGACTAGCGCCTACAATGAGCAGTTCTTC. Translated: CASSSRTSAYNEQFF.

The chain has TRBV5-8 and TRBJ1-3; D remains unclear. Trimming shortened V by 0 bases and J by 2 bases, and 12 bases separated the two germline ends. The CDR3 sequence is 16 residues long. The germline V gene has CDR1 SGHTS and CDR2 YDEGEE. CDR3 sequence reads: CASSLAVLSAGNTIYF. The CDR3, as DNA: TGTGCCAGCAGCTTGGCCGTATTGTCGGCTGGAAACACCATATATTTT.

The gene calls are TRBV9 and TRBJ1-4; weak D call: TRBD1 (6 bases). This CDR3 contains 15 residues. The ends were cut back, 4 bases at V and 5 bases at J, with 15 bases in the middle. Germline CDR1 SGDLS, CDR2 YYNGEE. DNA for the CDR3: TGTGCCAGCAGCCCCCGGAGAGGGGGAAATGAAAAACTGTTTTTT. This encodes CASSPRRGGNEKLFF.

This chain uses TRBV4-1 with TRBJ2-7, with 7 bases that match TRBD1. This CDR3 contains 15 residues. CDR1 is MGHRA and CDR2 is YSYEKL in the germline V gene. Trimming cost V 4 bases and J 0 bases; bases outside gene matches: 6. The CDR3 sequence is CASSRGQVSSYEQYF. The CDR3 region has the DNA TGCGCCAGCAGCCGCGGACAGGTGAGCTCCTACGAGCAGTACTTC.

This chain links TRBV6-5 with TRBJ2-1; no firm D call. The CDR3 covers 15 residues. Trimming cost V 0 bases and J 1 base, with 7 bases left between them. Germline assignment: CDR1 MNHEY and CDR2 SVGAGI. The CDR3 region is CASSYSWVSYNEQFF. As DNA, the CDR3 is TGTGCCAGCAGTTACTCGTGGGTTTCCTACAATGAGCAGTTCTTC.

This chain connects TRBV19 to TRBJ2-1; 9 positions agree with TRBD2. CDR1 and CDR2 from the germline V gene are LNHDA and SQIVND (reference sequence). The V gene end was trimmed by 3 bases and the J gene end by 10 bases; junction bases not matched to a gene: 10. The length of the CDR3 is 15 residues. DNA of the CDR3: TGTGCCAGTAGTATTATCGGCGGGAGGGCCGGAGAGCAGTTCTTC. Protein product: CASSIIGGRAGEQFF.

This clone was seen only a few times. This chain connects TRBV5-1 to TRBJ2-2; 7 bases map to TRBD2. V trimming: 4 bases; J trimming: 6 bases; junction bases outside the gene matches: 6. Germline V gene sequence: CDR1 SGHRS, CDR2 YFSETQ. This CDR3 has 14 amino acids. This chain's CDR3 is CASSLPSGPGELFF. The DNA of the CDR3 is TGCGCCAGCAGCCTACCTAGCGGTCCCGGGGAGCTGTTTTTT.

The CDR3, as DNA: TGTGCCAGCAGCCCTGGGGCGGGGACAGCTAACTATGGCTACACCTTC. Residues: CASSPGAGTANYGYTF. The chain has TRBV7-8 and TRBJ1-2, with TRBD1 matching 7 bases. The CDR3 sequence is 16 residues long. The V gene end was trimmed by 5 bases and the J gene end by 0 bases; junction bases not matched to a gene: 9. Germline CDR1 and CDR2: SGHVS and FQNEAQ.

This clone came up once. The gene calls are TRBV25-1 and TRBJ2-7; 10 bases map to TRBD2. Germline CDR1 MGHDK, CDR2 SYGVNS. The CDR3 is made up of 13 amino acids. With 5 bases clipped from V and 7 bases from J, the junction kept 5 bases outside the gene matches. CDR3 in DNA: TGTGCCAGCAGTCGGCTAGCGGGGGAAGAGCAGTACTTC. It yields the protein CASSRLAGEEQYF.